This TCR beta chain was sequenced in a study of molecular identifiers for immune sequencing clone quantification. Germline V gene lookup returns CDR1 SGHVS and CDR2 FNYEAQ. The CDR3 runs to 15 residues. Unmatched junction bases numbered 11, after V lost 4 bases and J lost 7 bases. As previously described, bulk TCR libraries were made using listed TCR primers. Using its own MiXCR run on the PCR reads, TCRdb lists one record per CDR3 protein. The repertoire holds hundreds of thousands of distinct CDR3 sequences, with 25% as singletons. This clonotype was found a few times. Its antigen is still unknown. Overall study results and limits: Clones exceeding 20 RNA copies carried over 97% of effector molecules but under 1% of naive-cell molecules.

This receptor was taken from a human donor in good health. Some libraries in this study had Jurkat cell RNA spiked in. The gene calls are TRBV7-6 and TRBJ2-7; 9 nucleotides agree with TRBD1. Sequences were obtained from naive CD8+ T cells from blood, with Jurkat cell RNA spiked in. Documented subset: FACS-sorted CD8+CD4-CCR7+CD45RA+ naive T cells. The CDR3 spells CASSSAGTGWGEQYF. The CDR3 DNA reads as TGTGCCAGCAGCTCGGCAGGGACAGGGTGGGGTGAGCAGTACTTC.